Here is one TCR beta chain with its context. CDR1 is GTSNPN, CDR2 SVGIG, per germline (reference sequence). Trimming shortened V by 4 bases and J by 16 bases, and 20 bases separated the two germline ends. The CDR3 runs to 12 residues. The source of the sample is a study of cytomegalovirus exposure and HLA in healthy donors. Use of 60 Vbeta and 13 Jbeta primers characterized the PCR. The protocol was immunoSEQ multiplex PCR, while the TCRdb copy is restricted to in-frame clones and leaves out a portion. The table lists some 140,000 clones, roughly 80% of them singletons, with approximately 3% in the top ten.

The V and J genes are TRBV30 and TRBJ2-1, with D possibly TRBD2 on 5 matching bases. Sequencing was done on a sample of PBMCs. This sequence was found in a female donor in good health and CMV-seronegative. CDR3 in amino acids: CAWTHGPGRSFF. DNA of the CDR3: TGTGCCTGGACTCATGGACCGGGGAGATCCTTCTTC.